This T cell receptor (beta chain) was found in a study of early T cells in non-severe SARS-CoV-2 infection. For the study at large: Unsorted whole-blood RNA was sequenced in bulk, leaving chains unpaired.

This clonotype was detected a few times. What it binds is not known. Study-level points and caveats: Missing private and CD4 specificities, VDJdb matching favored anti-spike CD8 responses.

Molecules of cDNA were individually given unique molecular identifiers that were attached to them. Via MiXCR, TCRdb re-called the 5' RACE reads, giving one row per CDR3 protein. Of some 64,000 distinct CDR3 sequences listed, 20% to 25% are singletons. In germline, CDR1 is SEHNR, CDR2 FQNEAQ (reference sequence). This CDR3 has 15 residues. Trimming pared 1 base from V and 4 bases from J, leaving 10 bases between. V gene TRBV7-9 combines with J gene TRBJ1-4, with unresolved D. This clonotype was sampled from an adult who was a healthcare worker with PCR-confirmed SARS-CoV-2 infection or an uninfected control (not recorded which). The source material was whole blood, sampled at baseline. CDR3 sequence: CASSLGGALNEKLFF. The CDR3, as DNA: TGTGCCAGCAGCTTAGGGGGAGCTCTTAATGAAAAACTGTTTTTT.